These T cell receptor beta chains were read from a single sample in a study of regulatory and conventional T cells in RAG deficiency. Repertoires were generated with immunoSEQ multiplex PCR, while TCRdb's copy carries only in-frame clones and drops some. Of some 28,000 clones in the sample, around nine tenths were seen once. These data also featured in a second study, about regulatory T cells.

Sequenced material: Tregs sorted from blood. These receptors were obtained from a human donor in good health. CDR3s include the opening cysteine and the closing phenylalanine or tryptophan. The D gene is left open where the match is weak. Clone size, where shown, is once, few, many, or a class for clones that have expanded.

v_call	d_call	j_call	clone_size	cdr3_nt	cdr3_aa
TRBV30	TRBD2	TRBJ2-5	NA	TGTGCCTGGGGTTTTAGCGGGGGGCATGTTGAGACCCAGTACTTC	CAWGFSGGHVETQYF
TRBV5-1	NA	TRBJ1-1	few	TGCGCCAGCAGCTTGGAGTTAGTCAGGAACACTGAAGCTTTCTTT	CASSLELVRNTEAFF
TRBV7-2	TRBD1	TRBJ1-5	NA	TGTGCCAGCAGCTGGGGACAGTTTAATCAGCCCCAGCATTTT	CASSWGQFNQPQHF
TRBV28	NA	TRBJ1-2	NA	TGTGCCAGCAGTTTATTGATGTCATACGGTGGCTACACCTTC	CASSLLMSYGGYTF
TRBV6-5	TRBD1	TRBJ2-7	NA	TGTGCCAGCAGTGACAGGGGCTCCTACGAGCAGTACTTC	CASSDRGSYEQYF
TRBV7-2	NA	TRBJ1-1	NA	TGTGCCAGCAGCTTACAAGGGCACAGAGCTTTCTTT	CASSLQGHRAFF
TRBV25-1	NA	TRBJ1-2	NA	TGTGCCAGCAGTGAGACCCGCACAGCCCTCTATGGCTACACCTTC	CASSETRTALYGYTF
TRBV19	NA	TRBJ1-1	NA	TGTGCCAGTAGTACGTTACCAGGGAGAGACACTGAAGCTTTCTTT	CASSTLPGRDTEAFF
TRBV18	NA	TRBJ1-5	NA	TGTGCCAGCTCACCACCGCTTAATCAGCCCCAGCATTTT	CASSPPLNQPQHF
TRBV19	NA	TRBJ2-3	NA	TGTGCCACCGAGGGCAGGGGGGCGCAGTATTTT	CATEGRGAQYF
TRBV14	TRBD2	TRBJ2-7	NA	TGTGCCAGCAGCGAGCGACTAGCGGGGGGCTACGAGCAGTACTTC	CASSERLAGGYEQYF
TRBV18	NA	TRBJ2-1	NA	TGTGCCAGCTCACCACCGAGGGGATTGGGGAATGAGCAGTTCTTC	CASSPPRGLGNEQFF
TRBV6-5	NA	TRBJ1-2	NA	TGTGCCAGCTATTTTAACTATGGCTACACCTTC	CASYFNYGYTF
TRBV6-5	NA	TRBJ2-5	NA	TGTGCCAGCAGTTACGGGGGAACCCAGTACTTC	CASSYGGTQYF
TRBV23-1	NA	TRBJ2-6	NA	TGCGCCAGCAGTTGCCTTGTTACGCAACAAAGTCGGGCCAACGTCCTGACTTTC	CASSCLVTQQSRANVLTF
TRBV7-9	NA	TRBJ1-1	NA	TGTGCCAGCAGCTCAAATTGGGGGATGAACACTGAAGCTTTCTTT	CASSSNWGMNTEAFF
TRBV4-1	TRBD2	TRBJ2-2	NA	TGCGCCAGCAGCCAAGTTGCGGGGGACACCGGGGAGCTGTTTTTT	CASSQVAGDTGELFF
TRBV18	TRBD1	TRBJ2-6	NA	TGTGCCAGCTCATCAAGGGGACAGGTTAGCTCTGGGGCCAACGTCCTGACTTTC	CASSSRGQVSSGANVLTF
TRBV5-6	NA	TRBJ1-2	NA	TGTGCCAGCAGCTCCGCAGGGATAGGTGGCTACACCTTC	CASSSAGIGGYTF
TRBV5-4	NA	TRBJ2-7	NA	TGTGCCAGCAGCTTGATATCACATGGCGGGTACGAGCAGTACTTC	CASSLISHGGYEQYF
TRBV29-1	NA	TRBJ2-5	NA	TGCAGCGTTGAAGTAAGGCAGGCCCAAGAGACCCAGTACTTC	CSVEVRQAQETQYF
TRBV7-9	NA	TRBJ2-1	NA	TGTGCCAGCAGCTTACTAGGGTATGAGCAGTTCTTC	CASSLLGYEQFF
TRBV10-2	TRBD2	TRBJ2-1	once	TGCGCCAGCAGGGGACTAGCGGGGGCCAATGAGCAGTTCTTC	CASRGLAGANEQFF
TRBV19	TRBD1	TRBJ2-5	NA	TGTGCCAGTAGTTCCATATCAGGGGGCCGAGAGACCCAGTACTTC	CASSSISGGRETQYF
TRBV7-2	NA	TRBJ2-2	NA	TGTGCCAGCAGCGCTCCCTTTTACACCGGGGAGCTGTTTTTT	CASSAPFYTGELFF
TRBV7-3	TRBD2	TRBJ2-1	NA	TGTGCCAGCGGGACTAGCGGGGGCACCTACAATGAGCAGTTCTTC	CASGTSGGTYNEQFF
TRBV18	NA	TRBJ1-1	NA	TGTGCCAGCTCACCCCCCACAGGGTTGGGCACTGAAGCTTTCTTT	CASSPPTGLGTEAFF
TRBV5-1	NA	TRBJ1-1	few	TGCGCCAGCAGCTTCGACAGGTTAAACACTGAAGCTTTCTTT	CASSFDRLNTEAFF
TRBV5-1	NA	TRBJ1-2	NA	TGCGCCAGCAGCTTGGTAGACAGCTATGGCTACACCTTC	CASSLVDSYGYTF
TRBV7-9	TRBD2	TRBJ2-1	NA	TGTGCCAGCAGCCCTCGGCGGGGGGGCTGGGAGCAGTTCTTC	CASSPRRGGWEQFF
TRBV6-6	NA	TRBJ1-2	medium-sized	TGTGCCAGCAGTAGCCGACCGCAAAACTATGGCTACACCTTC	CASSSRPQNYGYTF
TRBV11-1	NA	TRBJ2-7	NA	TGTGCCAGCAGCCCAGGCTCTCTCCGGGTCGAGCAGTACTTC	CASSPGSLRVEQYF
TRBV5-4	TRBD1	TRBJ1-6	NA	TGTGCCAGCAGCCCTGGGACAGGGGGCACCTATAATTCACCCCTCCACTTT	CASSPGTGGTYNSPLHF
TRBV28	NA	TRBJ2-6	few	TGTGCCAGCACCTTTGCGGGGGCCAACGTCCTGACTTTC	CASTFAGANVLTF
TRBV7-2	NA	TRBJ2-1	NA	TGTGCCAGCAGCCCCGGGGCCTCCTACAATGAGCAGTTCTTC	CASSPGASYNEQFF
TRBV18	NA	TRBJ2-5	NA	TGTGCCAGCTCACCCCTCTCGTACCAAGAGACCCAGTACTTC	CASSPLSYQETQYF
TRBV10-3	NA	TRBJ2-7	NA	TGTGCCACCAAACTTAACCAGGGAGGTGAGCAGTACTTC	CATKLNQGGEQYF
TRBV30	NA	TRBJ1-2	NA	TGTGCCTGGAGTGCCCTTCCGGTTACCCAGGGACCAGACTATGGCTACACCTTC	CAWSALPVTQGPDYGYTF
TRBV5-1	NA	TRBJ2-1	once	TGCGCCAGCAGCTTGGCGGGGACGGATTACAATGAGCAGTTCTTC	CASSLAGTDYNEQFF
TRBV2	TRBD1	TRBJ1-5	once	TGTGCCAGCAGATACGACAGGGAGCCAAGTCAGCCCCAGCATTTT	CASRYDREPSQPQHF